These 5 T cell receptor beta chains share one sample of origin, sequenced in a study of T cells in Graves' hyperthyroidism and ophthalmopathy. Authors of the study amplified TCR beta CDR3 regions from RNA transcripts. During a first-round RT-PCR of the TCR CDR3, the HTBI primer set was used. MiXCR, applied by TCRdb to the multiplex PCR reads, yields one record per CDR3 protein. This repertoire shows under 350,000 distinct CDR3 sequences, 15% to 20% found once; its top ten account for 49%. The sequencing sample was made of blood. The receptors come from a woman aged 50 to 65 with Graves' hyperthyroidism.

This clonotype was seen a single time. V gene TRBV2 combines with J gene TRBJ2-2; D gene unclear. The CDR3 consists of 12 residues. Trimming stripped 6 bases from V and 6 bases from J, with 8 bases between. CDR1 and CDR2 (germline): SNHLY, FYNNEI. This chain's CDR3 is CASRAPSGELFF. The CDR3, as DNA: TGTGCCAGCAGAGCCCCCTCCGGGGAGCTGTTTTTT.

This clonotype was detected many times. The chain links TRBV12-3 or TRBV12-4 to TRBJ1-1, with D possibly being TRBD1 (5 bases). Deletions cut 7 bases from V and 3 bases from J, with 18 bases between. This CDR3 is built from 15 residues. In DNA form, the CDR3 reads TGTGCCAGCACCTCAACGGCAGGGTGGGACACTGAAGCTTTCTTT. Its translation: CASTSTAGWDTEAFF.

The table lists this clonotype with many counts. The gene calls are TRBV5-1 and TRBJ2-7; no definite D call. Germline CDR1 SGHRS, CDR2 YFSETQ. The CDR3 runs 14 residues. Trimming took 0 bases from V and 0 from J, leaving 7 bases between them. CDR3 region: CASSLGHASYEQYF. The CDR3 region has the DNA TGCGCCAGCAGCTTGGGACACGCCTCCTACGAGCAGTACTTC.

Only a few counts were recorded for this clonotype. This chain connects TRBV7-2 to TRBJ1-4; the D is unclear. V shed 8 bases and J shed 6 bases, with 13 bases lying between them. From germline, CDR1 is SGHTA and CDR2 FQGNSA. This CDR3 comprises 13 residues. This chain's CDR3 is CASSWGGDEKLFF. The CDR3 DNA is TGTGCCAGCTCGTGGGGAGGTGATGAAAAACTGTTTTTT.

Many counts were recorded for this clonotype. The genes are TRBV2 and TRBJ2-1; 10 bases are shared with TRBD1. The CDR3 loop spans 13 amino acids. Germline CDR1 and CDR2: SNHLY and FYNNEI. Trimming at V came to 8 bases and at J to 5 bases, leaving 3 bases not matched to a gene. CDR3 nucleotide sequence: TGTGCCAGCGACAGGGGGCAGAACAATGAGCAGTTCTTC. Its protein product is CASDRGQNNEQFF.